The clone carrying this T cell receptor beta chain was recorded a few times. Data came from immunoSEQ multiplex PCR; TCRdb stores just in-frame clones and leaves some out. The sample consists of 60,000 to 85,000 clones, just over 90% of them appearing once. This entry comes from a study of CD4 T cells in relation to SARS-CoV-2 and coronaviruses. Germline V gene sequence: CDR1 MNHNY, CDR2 SVGAGI (reference sequence). The CDR3 contains 15 residues. Trimming cost V 0 bases and J 8 bases; bases outside gene matches: 6. Before the COVID-19 pandemic, during about 2011-2019, CD4+ T cells were taken from unexposed donors. Naive and memory CD4+ T cells came from enriched cryopreserved PBMCs.

The chain uses TRBV6-6 and TRBJ2-1; 8 nucleotides align to TRBD2. The specimen sequenced was naive CD4+ T cells from PBMCs. Sample subset: naive CD4+ T cells isolated by negative enrichment. The sequence was collected from a human donor in good health. In nucleotides, the CDR3 is TGTGCCAGCAGTTACTCGAGGACTAGCAAGGATGAGCAGTTCTTC. Translating it yields CASSYSRTSKDEQFF.